This T cell receptor beta chain was identified during a study of blood T cell repertoires in COVID-19 (dated by TCRdb to about 2020). About the investigation overall: Collaborator samples came from the United States, Italy and Spain and covered acute and convalescent phases of COVID-19. The material from the prospective study consisted of cDNA or gDNA derived from T cells, B-cell-depleted T cells, or PBMCs. The dataset comprised deeply sampled blood TCRbeta repertoires from subjects exposed to, actively infected with, or recovered from COVID-19. The repertoires were made available in a free public database intended to serve as a resource for research on the immune response to SARS-CoV-2. Samples came from the ongoing ImmuneRACE study (first 160 participants) plus 1,254 subjects from 6 global collaborators. The sample metadata nearly always contained a de-identified subject ID, COVID-19 status, age in years and sex. Where available, HLA class I and class II types were taken from metadata supplied by the sample provider and were not determined by assay-based typing.

As to this clone: Its cognate antigen has yet to be identified. Base-call qualities are not available, and no considerably larger clone is one nucleotide away.

Collaborating institutions collected whole blood in K2EDTA tubes following their own protocols. For TCRbeta analysis, collaborators shipped samples as frozen whole blood, isolated PBMCs, or DNA extracted from either of those sample types. TCRbeta CDR3 regions were amplified from genomic DNA using the immunoSEQ Assay, a bias-controlled multiplex PCR. The paper's processing steps were these. The number of nucleated cells in each sample was estimated from the amplification of reference gene primers within the assay. To quantify the absolute abundance of each unique TCRbeta CDR3 rearrangement, sequence reads were collapsed and filtered. Productive Simpson clonality was computed per sample as the square root of Simpson's diversity index over productive rearrangements. In its TCRdb copy, this immuneACCESS table keeps in-frame sequences only and misses some clones. Where compared with another copy, unresolved V genes explain less than half of these, and the others have no known cause. That table is the source of V, J and clone size, and D and trimming were worked out from the DNA. The sample table lists some 17,000 clones, 80% of them with a count of one. The ten largest clones take up approximately 9.9% of the sample.

Summary of the overall study and its limitations: The quantity of clinical and demographic metadata differed by source and by participant and was supplied without curation.

The CDR3 contains 13 residues, cysteine and phenylalanine counted. Just CDR3 DNA is preserved here, 39 bases in frame from base 1. Here V drops 6 bases and J drops 10 bases, and the junction holds 3 bases not matched to any gene. The receptor's source is a man older than 75 with acute or convalescent COVID-19. Recombination joined TRBV12-3 or TRBV12-4 with TRBJ1-6; 10 of the junction bases match TRBD1. The sample taken for sequencing was peripheral blood. The DNA sequence is as follows: TGTGCCAGCAGGACAGGGGGCGCATCACCCCTCCACTTT. It encodes CASRTGGASPLHF.